Listed here are 21 T cell receptor beta chains from one sample, sequenced in a study of CD8 T cells in Susac syndrome. RNA was extracted with the RNeasy kit, and a quantity of about 0.45 to 1 ug was reverse transcribed using random hexamers. Via MiXCR, TCRdb re-called the immunoSEQ multiplex PCR reads, giving one row per CDR3 protein. The sample has 100,000 to 150,000 distinct CDR3 sequences, around 96% seen once. Source material: CD8+ T cells from PBMCs. The receptors were sampled from a human donor with Susac syndrome.

The gene calls are TRBV6-5 and TRBJ1-2; TRBD1 aligns across 7 bases. This CDR3 has 14 residues. Germline trimming cut 2 bases from V and 6 bases from J; bases unmatched to any gene: 6. CDR1 and CDR2 (germline): MNHEY, SVGAGI. CDR3 in amino acids: CASSYGRTGDGYTF. CDR3 coding DNA: TGTGCCAGCAGTTACGGGCGCACAGGGGATGGCTACACCTTC.

Here the CDR3 reads CASSPQGGGNEQFF. The CDR3 nucleotides read TGTGCCAGCAGCCCCCAGGGTGGGGGCAATGAGCAGTTCTTC. V usage is TRBV7-9 and J usage is TRBJ2-1; D tentatively reads TRBD1 or TRBD2 (5 bases each). V was shortened by 5 bases and J by 6 bases, with 14 bases between the two germline ends. In germline, CDR1 is SEHNR, CDR2 FQNEAQ (reference sequence). The CDR3 sequence is 14 residues long.

V usage is TRBV7-9 and J usage is TRBJ2-7; perhaps TRBD2 as D (6 bases). Germline assignment: CDR1 SEHNR and CDR2 FQNEAQ (reference sequence). The CDR3 spans 15 residues. V was cut by 1 base and J by 5 bases, with 15 bases left in between. CDR3 protein: CASSLVRAGTHEQYF. CDR3 DNA: TGTGCCAGCAGCTTAGTGCGCGCGGGGACCCACGAGCAGTACTTC. The whole variable domain, remainder taken from reference TRBV7-9 and TRBJ2-7, is DTGVSQNPRHKITKRGQNVTFRCDPISEHNRLYWYRQTLGQGPEFLTYFQNEAQLEKSRLLSDRFSAERPKGSFSTLEIQRTEQGDSAMYLCASSLVRAGTHEQYFGPGTRLTVT.

V is TRBV29-1 and J is TRBJ2-2; 8 nucleotides align to TRBD2. Germline V gene sequence: CDR1 SQVTM, CDR2 ANQGSEA. The CDR3 spans 15 residues. With V trimmed by 5 bases and J by 7 bases, 12 bases remained unmatched. The CDR3 is CSVPGPGLEFGELFF. The CDR3, as DNA: TGCAGCGTTCCTGGACCGGGACTAGAATTCGGGGAGCTGTTTTTT.

CDR3 loop: CASSLTGSQETQYF. CDR3 nucleotides: TGTGCCAGCAGCTTAACGGGTTCGCAAGAGACCCAGTACTTC. The chain combines TRBV7-3 with TRBJ2-5; D is uncertain. V was trimmed by 0 bases and J by 2 bases, leaving 7 bases between them. This CDR3 comprises 14 residues. Germline CDR1 reads SGHTA; CDR2 reads FQGTGA. The variable domain in full, completed from reference TRBV7-3 and TRBJ2-5, reads GAGVSQTPSNKVTEKGKYVELRCDPISGHTALYWYRQSLGQGPEFLIYFQGTGAADDSGLPNDRFFAVRPEGSVSTLKIQRTERGDSAVYLCASSLTGSQETQYFGPGTRLLVL.

CDR3 protein: CSAGDGSYEQYF. The CDR3 coding sequence is TGCAGTGCTGGGGACGGCTCCTACGAGCAGTACTTC. The chain joins TRBV20-1 to TRBJ2-7; tentatively, D is TRBD1 or TRBD2 (5 bases each). Looked up from germline, CDR1 is DFQATT and CDR2 is SNEGSKA (reference sequence). V lost 5 bases and J 0 bases, leaving 8 bases between the germline ends. The CDR3 runs 12 residues.

The chain couples TRBV6-5 to TRBJ2-1, with unresolved D. The CDR3 is 16 residues long. Germline assignment: CDR1 MNHEY and CDR2 SVGAGI. Deletions cut 3 bases from V and 0 bases from J, with 12 bases between. The CDR3 bases are TGTGCCAGCAGTTATAGTGCGTCGAGCTCCTACAATGAGCAGTTCTTC. Protein: CASSYSASSSYNEQFF.

The chain couples TRBV11-2 to TRBJ2-3; D gene unclear. This CDR3 has 15 amino acids. V lost 2 bases, J lost 0 bases, and 9 bases lay in between. Germline V gene lookup returns CDR1 SGHAT and CDR2 FQNNGV. The CDR3 DNA sequence: TGTGCCAGCAGCTTATTGGCAAGAAGCACAGATACGCAGTATTTT. Amino acids: CASSLLARSTDTQYF.

This clonotype was seen only once. The chain has TRBV2 and TRBJ2-3; the D gene is possibly TRBD2 (5 bases). Trimming took 7 bases from V and 0 from J, leaving 14 bases between them. The CDR3 loop spans 15 amino acids. Germline loops: CDR1 SNHLY, CDR2 FYNNEI. The CDR3 here is CASTLLRTSTDTQYF. The CDR3 region has the DNA TGTGCCAGCACCCTATTGAGGACTAGCACAGATACGCAGTATTTT.

J is TRBJ2-1 and V is TRBV10-3; 8 nucleotides agree with TRBD2. The V segment lost 7 bases and the J segment 0 bases; nucleotides outside the gene matches: 5. Germline values: CDR1 ENHRY, CDR2 SYGVKD. There are 15 residues in the CDR3. The CDR3 region has the DNA TGTGCCATCAATCCGAGCGGGAGCTCCTACAATGAGCAGTTCTTC. This gives the protein CAINPSGSSYNEQFF.

The chain carries TRBV27 and TRBJ2-3; weak D call: TRBD2 (7 bases). V was cut by 1 base and J by 1 base, with 12 bases left in between. The CDR3 has 16 amino acids. Germline V CDR1 and CDR2: MNHEY, SMNVEV (reference sequence). CDR3 sequence: CASSLYGGGGTDTQYF. The DNA for the CDR3 is TGTGCCAGCAGTTTATATGGAGGGGGGGGCACAGATACGCAGTATTTT.

The chain recombines TRBV4-1 with TRBJ2-1; D remains unclear. Germline V CDR1 and CDR2: MGHRA, YSYEKL. V was pared by 4 bases and J by 7 bases, with 11 bases between. This CDR3 has 13 amino acids. The CDR3 nucleotides read TGCGCCAGCAGCCCCTCCCACGGGAATGAGCAGTTCTTC. Protein: CASSPSHGNEQFF.

The V gene is TRBV6-2 or TRBV6-3, the J gene TRBJ2-5, with D tentatively TRBD1 (6 bases). The CDR3 loop spans 13 amino acids. CDR1 and CDR2 from the germline V gene are MNHEY and SVGEGT. V was cut by 10 bases and J by 5 bases, with 17 bases left in between. The DNA for the CDR3 is TGTGCCACCTCGGGACATACCACGGAGACCCAGTACTTC. Translated: CATSGHTTETQYF.

The V call is TRBV15, the J call TRBJ1-1; TRBD1 aligns across 8 bases. The ends lost 4 bases at V and 1 base at J; junction bases unmatched: 2. This CDR3 comprises 14 residues. Germline CDR1 and CDR2: LNHNV and YYDKDF (reference sequence). The CDR3 bases are TGTGCCACCAGCACGGGGACAGGGAACACTGAAGCTTTCTTT. This codes for CATSTGTGNTEAFF.

The chain carries TRBV9 and TRBJ2-3; TRBD2 aligns across 7 bases. The CDR3 extends over 17 amino acids. CDR1 and CDR2 from the germline V gene are SGDLS and YYNGEE. Unmatched junction bases numbered 16, after V lost 3 bases and J lost 6 bases. In DNA form, the CDR3 reads TGTGCCAGCAGCGAACGGGTGAGGAACGCGGGAGTCGATACGCAGTATTTT. It is translated as CASSERVRNAGVDTQYF.

This clonotype was detected only once. The J gene is TRBJ2-1, the V gene TRBV4-3, with D possibly being TRBD2 (5 bases). Germline assignment: CDR1 LGHNA and CDR2 YSLEER. V lost 4 bases to trimming and J lost 5 bases, with 12 bases between them. CDR3 length equals 14 residues. The CDR3 spells CASSRLEGDNEQFF. The CDR3 coding sequence is TGCGCCAGCAGCCGGCTTGAGGGAGACAATGAGCAGTTCTTC.

This sequence joins TRBV14 and TRBJ1-2; no definite D call. V dropped 4 bases and J dropped 1 base, with 13 bases sitting between them. CDR3 size: 15 residues. The germline V gene has CDR1 SGHDN and CDR2 FVKESK. The CDR3 nucleotides read TGTGCCAGCAGCCCTATAAACAGAGTTAACTATGGCTACACCTTC. Translated: CASSPINRVNYGYTF.

The V and J genes are TRBV4-1 and TRBJ1-5, with D hard to call. V dropped 5 bases and J dropped 5 bases, with 25 bases sitting between them. Germline CDR1 is MGHRA and CDR2 is YSYEKL. The CDR3 is made up of 18 amino acids. CDR3 nucleotides: TGCGCCAGCAGCTCCCACCCGTTCCGACGGGCAGGCGATCAGCCCCAGCATTTT. It encodes CASSSHPFRRAGDQPQHF.

The chain recombines TRBV28 with TRBJ1-5; D possibly corresponds to TRBD1 (6 bases). The CDR3 has 17 amino acids. The V end lost 2 bases, the J end lost 1 base, and 15 bases lay between the germline ends. In germline, CDR1 is MDHEN, CDR2 SYDVKM. CDR3 amino acids: CASSLVGGAVSNQPQHF. DNA for the CDR3: TGTGCCAGCAGTTTAGTCGGGGGCGCGGTGAGCAATCAGCCCCAGCATTTT.

The V gene is TRBV11-1, the J gene TRBJ2-3; no definite D call. The germline gives CDR1 SGHAT, CDR2 FQDESV (reference sequence). V lost 1 base, J lost 0 bases, and 5 bases lay in between. The CDR3 sequence is 14 residues long. CDR3 sequence: CASSLVTSTDTQYF. CDR3 DNA sequence: TGTGCCAGCAGCTTAGTGACTAGCACAGATACGCAGTATTTT.

The J gene is TRBJ2-5, the V gene TRBV3-1; no clear D gene. Trimming cost V 0 bases and J 5 bases, with 4 bases left between them. The CDR3 runs 12 residues. From germline, CDR1 is LGHDT and CDR2 YNNKEL (reference sequence). CDR3 sequence reads: CASSQEEETQYF. CDR3 coding DNA: TGTGCCAGCAGCCAAGAAGAGGAGACCCAGTACTTC.